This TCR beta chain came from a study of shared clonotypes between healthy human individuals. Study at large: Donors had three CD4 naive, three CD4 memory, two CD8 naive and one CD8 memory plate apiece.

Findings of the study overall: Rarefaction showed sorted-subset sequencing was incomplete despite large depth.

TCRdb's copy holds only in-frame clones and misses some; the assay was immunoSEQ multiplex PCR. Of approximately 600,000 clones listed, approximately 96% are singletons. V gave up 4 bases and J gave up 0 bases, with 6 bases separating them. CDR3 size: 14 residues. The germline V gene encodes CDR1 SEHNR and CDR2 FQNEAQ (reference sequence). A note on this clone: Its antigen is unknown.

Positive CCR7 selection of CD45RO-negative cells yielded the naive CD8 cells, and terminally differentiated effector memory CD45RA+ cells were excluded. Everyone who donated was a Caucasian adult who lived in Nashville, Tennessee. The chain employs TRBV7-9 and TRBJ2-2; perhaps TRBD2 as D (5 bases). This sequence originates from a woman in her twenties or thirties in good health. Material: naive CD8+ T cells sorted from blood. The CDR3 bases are TGTGCCAGCAGCTCCGGGACGAACACCGGGGAGCTGTTTTTT. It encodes CASSSGTNTGELFF.